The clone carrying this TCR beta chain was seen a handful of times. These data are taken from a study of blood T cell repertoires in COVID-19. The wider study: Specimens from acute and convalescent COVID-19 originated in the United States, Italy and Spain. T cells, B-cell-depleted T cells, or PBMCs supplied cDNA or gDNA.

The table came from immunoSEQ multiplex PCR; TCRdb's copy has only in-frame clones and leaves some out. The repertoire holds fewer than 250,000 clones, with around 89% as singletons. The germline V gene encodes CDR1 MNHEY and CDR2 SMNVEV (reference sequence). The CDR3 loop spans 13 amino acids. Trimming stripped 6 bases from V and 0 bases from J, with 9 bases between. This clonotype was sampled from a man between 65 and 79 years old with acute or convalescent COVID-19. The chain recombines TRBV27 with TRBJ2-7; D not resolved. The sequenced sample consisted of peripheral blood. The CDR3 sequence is CASRKTSSYEQYF. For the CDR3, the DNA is TGTGCCAGCAGGAAAACAAGCTCCTACGAGCAGTACTTC.